This record concerns one TCR beta chain sequence. What it binds is not known. From germline, CDR1 is SGHNT and CDR2 YYREEE (reference sequence). The CDR3 is 16 residues long. V lost 0 bases to trimming and J lost 7 bases, with 17 bases between them. The repertoire was sequenced with immunoSEQ multiplex PCR; TCRdb's copy has only in-frame clones and lacks some. This sample has under 65,000 clones, with roughly 90% found just once. The data were taken from a study of OX40 agonist ivuxolimab in advanced cancers. Across the whole study: Patient treatment consisted of intravenous ivuxolimab administration every 2 weeks at 0.01 to 10 mg/kg. The study, taken as a whole, reports: On average, CD8+ T cells had more expanded clones than CD4+. Blood T cells, both CD4+ and CD8+, expanded clonally by week 6 at 0.1 to 3.0 mg/kg. Compared with others, partial responders at 0.1-3.0 mg/kg displayed clonal expansion among the lowest.

Here the sequenced sample was CD4+ or CD8+ T cells sorted from blood, taken in a trial of the OX40 agonist ivuxolimab. The V call is TRBV5-4, the J call TRBJ2-1; D is unclear. This TCR derives from an adult with an advanced solid tumor such as melanoma, head and neck, liver or kidney cancer. The CDR3 DNA is TGTGCCAGCAGCTTGGCCAGGCCCCTCAGGAATAATGAGCAGTTCTTC. This codes for CASSLARPLRNNEQFF.